Listed below are T cell receptor beta chains from one sample, sequenced in a study of T-cell memory formation after mild COVID-19. One entry per CDR3 protein, called by TCRdb with MiXCR from the 5' RACE reads. The sample has 180,000 or so distinct CDR3 sequences; roughly 12% are singletons. The sample taken for sequencing was PBMCs or a T cell subset sorted from them (not recorded which). These receptors were taken from a man aged 18 to 29 who had mild COVID-19 (a few samples of this study predate the infection). Cell type and time point are not known. Both conserved end residues are part of each CDR3. D genes are given only for firm matches. Clone size, where shown, is once, few, many, or a class for clones that have expanded.

D	V	J	size	CDR3	DNA
NA	TRBV2	TRBJ2-5	NA	CASSEGRQETQYF	TGTGCCAGCAGTGAAGGTCGACAAGAGACCCAGTACTTC
NA	TRBV10-3	TRBJ2-7	few	CAISERQGTIYEQYF	TGTGCCATCAGTGAGCGGCAGGGGACAATCTACGAGCAGTACTTC
NA	TRBV11-2	TRBJ1-1	many	CASSLEWRLKNTEAFF	TGTGCCAGCAGCTTAGAATGGCGCCTAAAGAACACTGAAGCTTTCTTT
TRBD1	TRBV11-2	TRBJ2-5	NA	CASSITGAGVTQYF	TGTGCCAGCAGTATAACAGGGGCAGGTGTGACCCAGTACTTC
NA	TRBV6-2/TRBV6-3	TRBJ1-1	NA	CASSLGQHEGTEAFF	TGTGCCAGCAGCCTGGGACAACATGAGGGCACTGAAGCTTTCTTT
NA	TRBV29-1	TRBJ1-1	many	CSVALLGNTEAFF	TGCAGCGTTGCCCTCTTGGGTAACACTGAAGCTTTCTTT
TRBD1	TRBV3-1	TRBJ1-1	many	CASSQVRQGTPEAFF	TGTGCCAGCAGCCAAGTGAGACAGGGTACCCCTGAAGCTTTCTTT
TRBD1	TRBV7-6	TRBJ1-6	few	CASSLARDSYNSPLHF	TGTGCCAGCAGCCTCGCCAGGGACAGTTATAATTCACCCCTCCACTTT
NA	TRBV2	TRBJ2-1	few	CASRGYTDEQFF	TGTGCCAGCAGAGGCTATACGGATGAGCAGTTCTTC
TRBD2	TRBV10-3	TRBJ2-2	few	CASTVAGENTGELFF	TGTGCCAGCACCGTAGCGGGGGAGAACACCGGGGAGCTGTTTTTT
NA	TRBV15	TRBJ2-3	NA	CATSRIGNTQYF	TGTGCCACCAGCCGGATCGGGAATACGCAGTATTTT
NA	TRBV10-3	TRBJ1-5	few	CAISEATEGTQHF	TGTGCCATCAGTGAGGCGACCGAGGGGACCCAGCATTTT
NA	TRBV7-2	TRBJ2-7	medium-sized	CASSFRRGYEQYF	TGTGCCAGCAGCTTTCGTAGGGGCTACGAGCAGTACTTC
TRBD1	TRBV4-3	TRBJ1-6	NA	CASSRGQGIDSPLHF	TGCGCCAGCAGCCGGGGACAGGGGATCGATTCACCCCTCCACTTT
NA	TRBV15	TRBJ2-7	NA	CATSRDWSNYEQYF	TGTGCCACCAGCAGAGATTGGTCCAATTACGAGCAGTACTTC
TRBD1	TRBV6-5	TRBJ1-2	NA	CASSPGQGVDYGYTF	TGTGCCAGCAGCCCGGGACAGGGTGTTGACTATGGCTACACCTTC
NA	TRBV2	TRBJ2-5	NA	CAGSRAQGEETQYF	TGTGCCGGGAGTCGGGCCCAAGGGGAAGAGACCCAGTACTTC
NA	TRBV6-2/TRBV6-3	TRBJ2-5	few	CASKLGIPETQYF	TGTGCCAGCAAATTGGGGATCCCAGAGACCCAGTACTTC
TRBD2	TRBV5-4	TRBJ2-3	NA	CASSLETSGTDTQYF	TGTGCCAGCAGCTTGGAAACTAGCGGGACAGATACGCAGTATTTT
TRBD2	TRBV29-1	TRBJ2-1	NA	CSVEELAKYNEQFF	TGCAGCGTTGAAGAACTAGCGAAGTACAATGAGCAGTTCTTC
NA	TRBV24-1	TRBJ1-1	few	CATSDSAGGNTEAFF	TGTGCCACCAGTGATTCTGCAGGAGGGAACACTGAAGCTTTCTTT
NA	TRBV20-1	TRBJ2-3	once	CSATEYTDTQYF	TGCAGTGCTACCGAATACACAGATACGCAGTATTTT
NA	TRBV4-1	TRBJ2-1	few	CASSQTARGTYNEQFF	TGCGCCAGCAGCCAAACCGCACGCGGGACCTACAATGAGCAGTTCTTC
NA	TRBV6-5	TRBJ2-5	many	CASSYSGGRSAETQYF	TGTGCCAGCAGTTACTCGGGGGGAAGGAGTGCAGAGACCCAGTACTTC
TRBD2	TRBV29-1	TRBJ2-1	few	CSFRKTGTSLNEQFF	TGCAGCTTCCGGAAGACCGGGACTAGTCTTAATGAGCAGTTCTTC
NA	TRBV5-1	TRBJ1-1	many	CASTLTMTTGTEAFF	TGCGCCAGCACCTTGACAATGACTACCGGGACTGAAGCTTTCTTT
TRBD1	TRBV4-2	TRBJ1-5	few	CASSQDKSWDRVNQPQHF	TGTGCCAGCAGCCAAGATAAGTCCTGGGACAGGGTCAATCAGCCCCAGCATTTT
TRBD1	TRBV2	TRBJ2-2	few	CASSRDRNTNTGELFF	TGTGCCAGCAGTCGGGACAGGAACACGAACACCGGGGAGCTGTTTTTT
TRBD2	TRBV7-2	TRBJ2-3	NA	CASSRGAGGPQSTDTQYF	TGTGCCAGCAGCCGTGGGGCGGGGGGGCCTCAGAGCACAGATACGCAGTATTTT
NA	TRBV5-1	TRBJ1-2	few	CASSPFGGVNYGYTF	TGCGCCAGCAGCCCTTTCGGGGGAGTGAACTATGGCTACACCTTC
TRBD1	TRBV7-2	TRBJ2-3	medium-sized	CASSPDRNTDTQYF	TGTGCCAGCAGCCCGGACAGGAACACAGATACGCAGTATTTT
TRBD2	TRBV7-2	TRBJ2-5	NA	CASTLGTSGTQYF	TGTGCCAGCACCCTCGGGACTAGCGGGACCCAGTACTTC
NA	TRBV7-2	TRBJ1-2	many	CASSLASGNYGYTF	TGTGCCAGCAGCTTAGCGTCAGGGAACTATGGCTACACCTTC
TRBD1	TRBV5-1	TRBJ1-2	few	CASSPGGQSGGYTF	TGCGCCAGCAGCCCGGGGGGACAGTCGGGAGGCTACACCTTC
NA	TRBV9	TRBJ2-3	few	CASSSTRDLFSTDTQYF	TGTGCCAGCAGCTCCACCCGGGACCTTTTTAGCACAGATACGCAGTATTTT
TRBD1	TRBV10-3	TRBJ2-7	NA	CAISGAPGQGIYEQYF	TGTGCCATCAGTGGCGCCCCGGGACAGGGGATTTACGAGCAGTACTTC
NA	TRBV3-1	TRBJ1-2	NA	CASSQQGSNYGYTF	TGTGCCAGCAGCCAGCAGGGGTCTAACTATGGCTACACCTTC
TRBD1	TRBV6-1	TRBJ1-5	NA	CASRAGGWSQPQHF	TGTGCCAGCAGGGCAGGGGGCTGGTCTCAGCCCCAGCATTTT
TRBD1	TRBV5-1	TRBJ1-2	NA	CASSFTGDYGYTF	TGCGCCAGCAGCTTTACAGGGGACTATGGCTACACCTTC
NA	TRBV6-5	TRBJ2-1	many	CASSPALGGVLNEQFF	TGTGCCAGCAGTCCCGCGCTGGGGGGTGTTCTCAATGAGCAGTTCTTC
NA	TRBV7-9	TRBJ2-1	many	CASSLSLASSYNEQFF	TGTGCCAGCAGCTTATCGCTAGCGAGCTCCTACAATGAGCAGTTCTTC
TRBD1	TRBV7-2	TRBJ1-6	NA	CASSLVQGAVSPLHF	TGTGCCAGCAGCTTAGTACAGGGGGCTGTCTCACCCCTCCACTTT
NA	TRBV5-1	TRBJ2-3	NA	CASSLGYGLTTGTQYF	TGCGCCAGCAGCTTGGGATACGGGCTAACTACAGGTACGCAGTATTTT
NA	TRBV27	TRBJ1-6	few	CASSRHPVVGDYNSPLHF	TGTGCCAGCAGTCGACATCCGGTGGTAGGGGATTATAATTCACCCCTCCACTTT